This entry lists 7 T cell receptor beta chains sequenced from one sample in a study of OX40 agonist ivuxolimab in advanced cancers. The library was prepared using the immunoSEQ multiplex PCR assay. TCRdb's version of the immuneACCESS table is confined to in-frame rearrangements and falls short of the full clone set. An unresolved V gene accounts for under half of the shortfall where checked; the remainder is of unknown origin. This sample has roughly 62,000 clones in its table, and about 83% of those were observed once. Together, the top ten hold over 4% of the sample. Here the sequenced sample was CD4+ or CD8+ T cells sorted from blood, taken in a trial of the OX40 agonist ivuxolimab. Receptor source: an adult with an advanced solid tumor such as melanoma, head and neck, liver or kidney cancer.

This clone was seen more than once but under ten times. CDR3 DNA sequence: TGTGCCAGCAGCTCCCTCTATGGCTACACCTTC. Encoded protein: CASSSLYGYTF. V is TRBV5-8 and J is TRBJ1-2; D gene ambiguous. V was shortened by 3 bases and J by 4 bases, with 4 bases between the two germline ends. The germline CDR1 and CDR2 sequences are SGHTS and YDEGEE. The CDR3 contains 11 residues.

The chain couples TRBV19 to TRBJ2-7; D is perhaps TRBD1 (6 bases). CDR3 length equals 14 residues. V lost 0 bases to trimming and J lost 6 bases, with 12 bases between them. In germline, CDR1 is LNHDA, CDR2 SQIVND (reference sequence). CDR3 loop: CASSIDSTGTEQYF. DNA for the CDR3: TGTGCCAGTAGTATAGATTCAACAGGGACCGAGCAGTACTTC.

The chain has TRBV6-6 and TRBJ2-7; 8 nucleotides agree with TRBD1. Germline CDR1 and CDR2: MNHNY and SVGAGI (reference sequence). The CDR3 runs to 15 residues. With V trimmed by 4 bases and J by 3 bases, 8 bases remained unmatched. CDR3 in DNA: TGTGCCAGCAGTTGGGCCGGGACAGGCGACTACGAGCAGTACTTC. Translated: CASSWAGTGDYEQYF.

V gene TRBV5-1 combines with J gene TRBJ2-4; TRBD1 aligns across 7 bases. CDR3 length: 15 residues. Germline V gene sequence: CDR1 SGHRS, CDR2 YFSETQ. Germline trimming cut 4 bases from V and 10 bases from J; bases unmatched to any gene: 14. In DNA, the CDR3 is TGCGCCAGCAGCACCGTCCGGGACAGCTCCCGGATTCAGTACTTC. It yields the protein CASSTVRDSSRIQYF.

V usage is TRBV6-1 and J usage is TRBJ1-2; TRBD1 matches at 9 bases. CDR1 is MNHNS and CDR2 is SASEGT in the germline V gene. The CDR3 contains 13 residues. With 3 bases clipped from V and 5 bases from J, the junction kept 1 base outside the gene matches. Written as DNA, the CDR3 is TGTGCCAGCAGTGAGGGACAGGGATATGGCTACACCTTC. Translating gives CASSEGQGYGYTF.

The V and J genes are TRBV18 and TRBJ1-5; no firm D call. Trimming stripped 2 bases from V and 0 bases from J, with 5 bases between. The CDR3 runs 14 residues. CDR1 and CDR2 (germline): KGHSH, LQKENI. The CDR3 loop is CASSPGDSNQPQHF. The CDR3 region has the DNA TGTGCCAGCTCACCAGGGGATAGCAATCAGCCCCAGCATTTT. The entire variable domain, with the rest obtained from reference TRBV18 and TRBJ1-5, is as follows: NAGVMQNPRHLVRRRGQEARLRCSPMKGHSHVYWYRQLPEEGLKFMVYLQKENIIDESGMPKERFSAEFPKEGPSILRIQQVVRGDSAAYFCASSPGDSNQPQHFGDGTRLSIL.

The V gene is TRBV28, the J gene TRBJ2-7; a weak D match, TRBD2 (6 bases). Per the germline V gene, CDR1 is MDHEN and CDR2 is SYDVKM. V lost 6 bases and J 7 bases, leaving 10 bases between the germline ends. The CDR3 covers 11 residues. Written as DNA, the CDR3 is TGTGCCAGCAGGACCGGGGGTGAGCAGTACTTC. Translated: CASRTGGEQYF.